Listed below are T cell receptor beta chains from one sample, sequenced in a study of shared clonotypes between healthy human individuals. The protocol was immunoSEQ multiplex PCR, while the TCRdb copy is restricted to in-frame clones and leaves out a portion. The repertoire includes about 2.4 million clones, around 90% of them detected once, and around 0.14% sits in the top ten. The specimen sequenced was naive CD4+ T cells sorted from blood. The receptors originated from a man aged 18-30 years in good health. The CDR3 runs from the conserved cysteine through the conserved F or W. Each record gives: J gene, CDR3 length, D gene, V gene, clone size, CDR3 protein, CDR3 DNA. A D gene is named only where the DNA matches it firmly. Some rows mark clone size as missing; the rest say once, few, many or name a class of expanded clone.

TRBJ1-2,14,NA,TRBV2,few,CASSPARENYGYTF,TGTGCCAGCAGCCCCGCCAGGGAAAACTATGGCTACACCTTC
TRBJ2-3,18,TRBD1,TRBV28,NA,CASSLPRQGARSTDTQYF,TGTGCCAGCAGTTTACCAAGGCAGGGGGCGCGATCCACAGATACGCAGTATTTT
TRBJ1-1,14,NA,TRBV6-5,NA,CASSLGTWATEAFF,TGTGCCAGCAGTCTGGGAACCTGGGCCACTGAAGCTTTCTTT
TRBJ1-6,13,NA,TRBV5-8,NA,CASSRTSNSPLHF,TGTGCCAGCAGTCGAACAAGTAATTCACCCCTCCACTTT
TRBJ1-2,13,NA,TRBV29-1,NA,CSVEVGTHYGYTF,TGCAGCGTTGAGGTTGGGACCCACTATGGCTACACCTTC
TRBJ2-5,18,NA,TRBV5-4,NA,CASSPRESGASGIPTQYF,TGTGCCAGCAGCCCGCGGGAGTCGGGGGCCAGTGGGATCCCGACCCAGTACTTC
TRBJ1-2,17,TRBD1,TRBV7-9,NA,CASSFGVSGQTNYGYTF,TGTGCCAGCAGCTTCGGAGTTTCGGGACAGACTAACTATGGCTACACCTTC
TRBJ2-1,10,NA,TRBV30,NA,CAWGVNEQFF,TGTGCTTGGGGGGTAAATGAGCAGTTCTTC
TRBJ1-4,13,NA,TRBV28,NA,CASNTPTNEKLFF,TGTGCCAGCAATACCCCAACTAATGAAAAACTGTTTTTT
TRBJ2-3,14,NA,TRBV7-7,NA,CASSTDSSTDTQYF,TGTGCTAGCAGCACGGACAGCAGCACAGATACGCAGTATTTT
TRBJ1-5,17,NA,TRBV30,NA,CAWSFRAGSRSNQPQHF,TGTGCCTGGAGTTTCCGGGCGGGGTCTAGGAGCAATCAGCCCCAGCATTTT
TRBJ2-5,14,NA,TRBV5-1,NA,CASSLRTKQETQYF,TGCGCCAGCAGCTTGAGGACAAAGCAAGAGACCCAGTACTTC
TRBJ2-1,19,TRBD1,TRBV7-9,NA,CASSPRPARGQVSYNEQFF,TGTGCCAGCAGCCCCCGCCCGGCCCGGGGACAGGTCTCCTACAATGAGCAGTTCTTC
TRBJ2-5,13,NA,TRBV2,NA,CASSVSLQETQYF,TGTGCCAGCAGTGTCTCCCTACAAGAGACCCAGTACTTC
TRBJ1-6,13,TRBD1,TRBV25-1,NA,CASSGQGNSPLHF,TGTGCCAGCAGTGGACAGGGTAATTCACCCCTCCACTTT
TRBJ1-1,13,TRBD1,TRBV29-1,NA,CSVGDSFNTEAFF,TGCAGCGTTGGGGACAGCTTTAACACTGAAGCTTTCTTT
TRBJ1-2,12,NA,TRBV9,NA,CASSVLRDGYTF,TGTGCTAGCAGCGTACTCAGGGATGGCTACACCTTC
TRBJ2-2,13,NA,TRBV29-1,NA,CSVRAVAAGELFF,TGCAGCGTTCGAGCAGTTGCCGCCGGGGAGCTGTTTTTT
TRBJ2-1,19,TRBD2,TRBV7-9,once,CASSPWTSGGDSSYNEQFF,TGTGCCAGCAGCCCGTGGACTAGCGGGGGGGATAGCTCCTACAATGAGCAGTTCTTC
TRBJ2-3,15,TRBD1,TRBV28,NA,CASSFPQGAGDTQYF,TGTGCCAGCAGTTTCCCCCAGGGGGCTGGAGATACGCAGTATTTT
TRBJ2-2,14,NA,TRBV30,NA,CAWSVSWSTGELFF,TGTGCCTGGAGTGTATCTTGGAGCACCGGGGAGCTGTTTTTT
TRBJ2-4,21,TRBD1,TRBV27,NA,CASRPDRGPNKPIQAKNIQYF,TGTGCCAGCAGGCCGGACAGGGGCCCGAATAAGCCAATTCAAGCCAAAAACATTCAGTACTTC
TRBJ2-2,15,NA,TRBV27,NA,CASSRDLLPPGELFF,TGTGCCAGCAGCCGGGACCTCCTGCCACCCGGGGAGCTGTTTTTT
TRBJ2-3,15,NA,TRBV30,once,CALNHGTPSTDTQYF,TGTGCCTTAAATCACGGGACCCCTAGCACAGATACGCAGTATTTT
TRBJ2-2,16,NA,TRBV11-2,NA,CASSLGLGQPSGELFF,TGTGCCAGCAGCTTGGGACTGGGACAGCCAAGCGGGGAGCTGTTTTTT
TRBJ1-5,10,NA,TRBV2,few,CASGGGPQHF,TGTGCCAGTGGGGGAGGTCCCCAGCATTTT
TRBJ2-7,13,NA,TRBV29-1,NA,CSVGGTESYEQYF,TGCAGCGTTGGCGGGACAGAATCCTACGAGCAGTACTTC
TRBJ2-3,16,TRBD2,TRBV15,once,CATSPGQQAGGETQYF,TGTGCCACCAGCCCGGGACAGCAAGCGGGAGGAGAGACGCAGTATTTT
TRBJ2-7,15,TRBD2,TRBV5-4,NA,CASSLDFSGVYEQYF,TGTGCCAGCAGCTTGGATTTTAGCGGGGTATACGAGCAGTACTTC
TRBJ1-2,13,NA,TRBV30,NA,CAWRQGVKDGYTF,TGTGCCTGGAGGCAGGGAGTGAAGGATGGCTACACCTTC
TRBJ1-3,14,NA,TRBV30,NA,CAWSVRVAGNTIYF,TGTGCCTGGAGTGTAAGGGTAGCTGGAAACACCATATATTTT
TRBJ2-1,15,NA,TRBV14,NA,CASSQDILVSNEQFF,TGTGCCAGCAGCCAAGACATACTAGTAAGCAATGAGCAGTTCTTC
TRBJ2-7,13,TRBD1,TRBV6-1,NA,CATTGQISYEQYF,TGTGCCACCACGGGACAGATCTCCTACGAGCAGTACTTC
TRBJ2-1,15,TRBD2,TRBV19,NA,CASKTSGGALNEQFF,TGTGCCAGCAAAACTAGCGGGGGGGCCTTGAATGAGCAGTTCTTC
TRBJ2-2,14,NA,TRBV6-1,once,CASRGGLNTGELFF,TGTGCCAGCAGAGGAGGCCTGAACACCGGGGAGCTGTTTTTT
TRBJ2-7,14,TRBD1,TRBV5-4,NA,CASSPGQGSYEQYF,TGTGCCAGCAGCCCTGGACAGGGGTCCTACGAGCAGTACTTC
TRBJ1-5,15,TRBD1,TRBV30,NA,CAWSGTGGSHQPQHF,TGTGCCTGGAGTGGGACAGGGGGCTCTCATCAGCCCCAGCATTTT
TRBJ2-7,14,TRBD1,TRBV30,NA,CAWSGRDRRYEQYF,TGTGCCTGGAGTGGGAGGGACAGGAGGTACGAGCAGTACTTC
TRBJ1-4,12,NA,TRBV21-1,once,CASSKGAEKLFF,TGTGCCAGCAGCAAAGGGGCGGAAAAACTGTTTTTT
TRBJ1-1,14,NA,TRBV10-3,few,CAISSGTSNTEAFF,TGTGCCATCAGCTCCGGGACATCGAACACTGAAGCTTTCTTT
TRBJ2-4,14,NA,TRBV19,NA,CASSPNQAKNIQYF,TGTGCCAGTAGTCCCAACCAGGCCAAAAACATTCAGTACTTC
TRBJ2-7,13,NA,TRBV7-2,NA,CASSPQGMGEQYF,TGTGCCAGCAGCCCTCAGGGGATGGGGGAGCAGTACTTC
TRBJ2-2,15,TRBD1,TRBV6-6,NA,CASSSDRANTGELFF,TGTGCCAGCAGTTCTGACAGGGCGAACACCGGGGAGCTGTTTTTT
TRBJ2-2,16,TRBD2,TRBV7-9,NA,CASSARTSGNTGELFF,TGTGCCAGCAGCGCCCGGACTAGCGGCAACACCGGGGAGCTGTTTTTT
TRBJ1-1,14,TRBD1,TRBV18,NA,CASSRDRSNTEAFF,TGTGCCAGCTCACGGGACAGATCTAACACTGAAGCTTTCTTT
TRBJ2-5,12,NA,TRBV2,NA,CASLGPGETQYF,TGTGCCAGCCTTGGGCCTGGAGAGACCCAGTACTTC
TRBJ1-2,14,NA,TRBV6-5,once,CASTRGGSFDGYTF,TGTGCCAGTACCCGGGGGGGAAGCTTTGACGGCTACACCTTC
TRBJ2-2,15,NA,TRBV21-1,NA,CASSKQGVVAGELFF,TGTGCCAGCAGCAAACAGGGGGTTGTTGCCGGGGAGCTGTTTTTT
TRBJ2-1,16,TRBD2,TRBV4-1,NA,CASRFVAGGSYNEQFF,TGCGCCAGCAGATTCGTAGCGGGAGGATCCTACAATGAGCAGTTCTTC